The rows below give T cell receptor beta chains drawn from one sample of a study of blood T cell repertoires in COVID-19. Sequenced by immunoSEQ multiplex PCR; TCRdb stores in-frame clones only, minus some. Found here are 35,000 to 45,000 clones, approximately 80% of them singletons; the top ten hold approximately 15%. Sequencing was performed on peripheral blood. These receptors all stem from a man in his sixties or seventies with acute or convalescent COVID-19. CDR3s leave out the opening cysteine and the closing phenylalanine or tryptophan. Fields, in order: V gene, J gene, CDR3 protein.

TRBV11-3,TRBJ1-3,ASSSRGSGNTIY
TRBV4-3,TRBJ2-1,ASSQVPSGGATYNEQF
TRBV4-3,TRBJ1-2,ASSLLTGTEGGYT
TRBV11-3,TRBJ2-4,ASSQHDRDGNIQY
TRBV20-1,TRBJ1-2,SAPGTIGYT
TRBV10-3,TRBJ2-3,AIKGRMGASTDTQY
TRBV9,TRBJ2-7,ASSVGTSGGVYEQY
TRBV7-8,TRBJ1-3,ASSSTGNSGNTIY
TRBV5-6,TRBJ2-1,ASSLGPGLAGVEQF
TRBV25-1,TRBJ1-1,ASSAQRSQGDTEAF
TRBV6-1,TRBJ2-7,ASTGRVSDSYEQY
TRBV5-1,TRBJ1-1,ASSEEPNTEAF
TRBV4-3,TRBJ1-2,ASSQESGGYGYT
TRBV9,TRBJ2-2,ASSFRDYDAGELF
TRBV20-1,TRBJ2-5,SASVILAGSETQY
TRBV19,TRBJ2-1,ASSSRAGPSVDEQF
TRBV6-2/TRBV6-3,TRBJ2-3,ASSSAAAGRQGVSTDTQY
TRBV5-1,TRBJ2-3,ASSLYGTGGTDTQY
TRBV3-1/TRBV3-2,TRBJ1-6,ASTLGGADSPLH
TRBV6-4,TRBJ1-2,ASSDSDRLSGYT
TRBV11-3,TRBJ2-1,ASSLGGQMRYNEQF
TRBV5-1,TRBJ2-7,ASSLGGDTYEQY
TRBV6-1,TRBJ2-1,ASSEALTSYSYNEQF
TRBV7-9,TRBJ2-1,ASSPWTGHNEQF
TRBV15,TRBJ1-4,ATSRESRVLEKLF
TRBV30,TRBJ1-1,AWRGFGVRTEAF
TRBV3-1/TRBV3-2,TRBJ2-7,ASSGETSGRNYEQH
TRBV28,TRBJ1-5,ASSFGRGPQH
TRBV27,TRBJ1-2,ASSSRDRALYYGYT
TRBV28,TRBJ2-7,ASSRTSGRYEQY
TRBV29-1,TRBJ2-1,SVDRPGGSNEQF
TRBV5-1,TRBJ2-7,ASSLEGGAYEQY
TRBV27,TRBJ1-1,ASSYRLGRNTEAF
TRBV19,TRBJ2-7,ASSTRPGFNEQY
TRBV6-2/TRBV6-3,TRBJ2-7,ASSGRAGGPRYEQY
TRBV12-3/TRBV12-4,TRBJ1-2,ASSLTVYGYT
TRBV2,TRBJ2-7,ASRPGQPQGYEQY